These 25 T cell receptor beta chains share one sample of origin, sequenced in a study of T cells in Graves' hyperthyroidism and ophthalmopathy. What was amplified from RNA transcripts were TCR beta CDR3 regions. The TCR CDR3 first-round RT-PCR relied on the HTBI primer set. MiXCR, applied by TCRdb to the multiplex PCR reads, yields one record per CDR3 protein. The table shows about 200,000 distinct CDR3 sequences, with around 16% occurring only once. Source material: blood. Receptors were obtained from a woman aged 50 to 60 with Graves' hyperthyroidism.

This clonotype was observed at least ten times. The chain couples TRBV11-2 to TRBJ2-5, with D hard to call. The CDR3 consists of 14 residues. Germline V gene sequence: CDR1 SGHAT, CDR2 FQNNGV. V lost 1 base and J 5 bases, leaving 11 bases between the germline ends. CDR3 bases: TGTGCCAGCAGCTTAGGTCAGCAGAGGGAGACCCAGTACTTC. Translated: CASSLGQQRETQYF.

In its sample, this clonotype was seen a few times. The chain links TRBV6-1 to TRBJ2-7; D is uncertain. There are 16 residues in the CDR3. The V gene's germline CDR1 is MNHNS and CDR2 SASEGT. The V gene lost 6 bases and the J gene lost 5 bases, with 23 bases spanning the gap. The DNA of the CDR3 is TGTGCCAGCAGCTCTTCTCGGACGTTGGGTTCGGACGAGCAGTACTTC. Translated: CASSSSRTLGSDEQYF.

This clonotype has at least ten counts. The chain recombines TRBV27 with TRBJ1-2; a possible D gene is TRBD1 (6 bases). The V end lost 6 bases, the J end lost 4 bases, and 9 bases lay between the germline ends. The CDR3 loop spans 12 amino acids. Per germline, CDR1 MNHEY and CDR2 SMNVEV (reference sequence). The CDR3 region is CASRTGRYGYTF. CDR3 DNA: TGTGCCAGCAGGACAGGTCGCTATGGCTACACCTTC.

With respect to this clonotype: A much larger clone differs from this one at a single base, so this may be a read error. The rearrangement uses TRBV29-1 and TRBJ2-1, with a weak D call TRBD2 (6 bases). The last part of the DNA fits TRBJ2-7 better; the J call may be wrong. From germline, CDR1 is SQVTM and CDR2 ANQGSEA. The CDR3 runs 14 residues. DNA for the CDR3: TGCAGCGTTGCCGGGACTTCGATCCACAATGAGCAGTACTTC. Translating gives CSVAGTSIHNEQYF.

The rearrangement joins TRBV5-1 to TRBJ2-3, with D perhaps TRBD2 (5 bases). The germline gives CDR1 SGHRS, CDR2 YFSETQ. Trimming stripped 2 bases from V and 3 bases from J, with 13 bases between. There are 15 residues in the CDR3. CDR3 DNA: TGCGCCAGCAGCTTTGATCGAGGGTGGACAGATACGCAGTATTTT. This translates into CASSFDRGWTDTQYF.

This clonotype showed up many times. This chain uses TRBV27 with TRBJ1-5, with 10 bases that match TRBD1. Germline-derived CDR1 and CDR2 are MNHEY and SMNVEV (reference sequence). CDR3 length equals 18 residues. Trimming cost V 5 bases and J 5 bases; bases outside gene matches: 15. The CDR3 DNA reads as TGTGCCAGCAGTCTCCTCCCTCCGGGACAGGGGTTTCATCAGCCCCAGCATTTT. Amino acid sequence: CASSLLPPGQGFHQPQHF.

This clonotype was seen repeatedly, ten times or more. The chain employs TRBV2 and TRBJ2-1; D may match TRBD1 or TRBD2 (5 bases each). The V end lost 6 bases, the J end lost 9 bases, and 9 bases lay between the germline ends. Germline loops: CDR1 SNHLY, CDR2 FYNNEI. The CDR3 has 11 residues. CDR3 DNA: TGTGCCAGCAGCGCAGGGAGTGAGCAGTTCTTC. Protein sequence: CASSAGSEQFF.

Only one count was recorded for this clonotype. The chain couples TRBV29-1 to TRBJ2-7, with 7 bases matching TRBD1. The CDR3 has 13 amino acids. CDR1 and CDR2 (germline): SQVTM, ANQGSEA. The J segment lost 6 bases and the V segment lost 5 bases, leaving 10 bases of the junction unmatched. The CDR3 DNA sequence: TGCAGCGTTTCACCGGGACAGCCCTTCGAGCAGTACTTC. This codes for CSVSPGQPFEQYF.

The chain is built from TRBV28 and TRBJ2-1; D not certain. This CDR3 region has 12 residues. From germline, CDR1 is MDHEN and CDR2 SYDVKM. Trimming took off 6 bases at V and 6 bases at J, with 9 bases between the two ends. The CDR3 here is CASRIALNEQFF. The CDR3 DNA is TGTGCCAGCAGGATAGCCCTCAATGAGCAGTTCTTC. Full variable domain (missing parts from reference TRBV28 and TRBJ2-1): DVKVTQSSRYLVKRTGEKVFLECVQDMDHENMFWYRQDPGLGLRLIYFSYDVKMKEKGDIPEGYSVSREKKERFSLILESASTNQTSMYLCASRIALNEQFFGPGTRLTVL.

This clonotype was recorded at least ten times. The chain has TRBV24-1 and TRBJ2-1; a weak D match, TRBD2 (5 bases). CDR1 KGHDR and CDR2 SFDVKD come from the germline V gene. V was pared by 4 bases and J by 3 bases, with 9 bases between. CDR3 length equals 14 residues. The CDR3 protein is CATSESGFYNEQFF. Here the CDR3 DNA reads TGTGCCACCAGTGAGAGCGGATTCTACAATGAGCAGTTCTTC.

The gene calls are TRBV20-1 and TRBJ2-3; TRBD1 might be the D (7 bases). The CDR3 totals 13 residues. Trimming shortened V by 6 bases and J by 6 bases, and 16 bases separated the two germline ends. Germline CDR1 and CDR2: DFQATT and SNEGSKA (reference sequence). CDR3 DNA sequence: TGCAGTGCCAGGGGGGACTCACTTGATACGCAGTATTTT. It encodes CSARGDSLDTQYF.

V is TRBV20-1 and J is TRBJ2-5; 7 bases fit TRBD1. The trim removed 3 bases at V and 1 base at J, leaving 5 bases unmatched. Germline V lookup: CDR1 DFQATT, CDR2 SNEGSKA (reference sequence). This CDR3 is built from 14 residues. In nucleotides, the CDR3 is TGCAGTGCTAGGAAAGGGGGCTCCCAAGAGACCCAGTACTTC. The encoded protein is CSARKGGSQETQYF.

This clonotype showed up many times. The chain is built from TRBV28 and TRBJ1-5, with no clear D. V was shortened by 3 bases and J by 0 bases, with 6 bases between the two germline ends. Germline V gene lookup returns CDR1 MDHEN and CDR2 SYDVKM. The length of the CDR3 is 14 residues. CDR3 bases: TGTGCCAGCAGTTTTCCCCTTAGCAATCAGCCCCAGCATTTT. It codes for CASSFPLSNQPQHF.

The CDR3 is CASMKSETQYF. The CDR3 DNA reads as TGCGCCAGCATGAAGTCGGAGACCCAGTACTTC. This rearrangement joins TRBV5-1 to TRBJ2-5; D gene uncertain. Trimming shortened V by 6 bases and J by 5 bases, and 8 bases separated the two germline ends. This CDR3 has 11 amino acids. Germline loops: CDR1 SGHRS, CDR2 YFSETQ.

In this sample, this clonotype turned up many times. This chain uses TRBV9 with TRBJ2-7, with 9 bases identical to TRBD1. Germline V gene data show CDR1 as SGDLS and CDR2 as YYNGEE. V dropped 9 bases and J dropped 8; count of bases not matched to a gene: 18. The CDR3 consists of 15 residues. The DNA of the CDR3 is TGTGCCACCACCGGGCCGGGGACAGGGTCCGGCAAGCAGTACTTC. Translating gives CATTGPGTGSGKQYF.

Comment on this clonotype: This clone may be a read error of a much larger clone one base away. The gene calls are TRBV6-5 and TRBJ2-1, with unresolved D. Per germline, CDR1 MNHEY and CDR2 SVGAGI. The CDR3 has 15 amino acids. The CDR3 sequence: CACSYIRDSYNEQFF. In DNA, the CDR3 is TGTGCCTGCAGTTACATTAGAGACTCCTACAATGAGCAGTTCTTC.

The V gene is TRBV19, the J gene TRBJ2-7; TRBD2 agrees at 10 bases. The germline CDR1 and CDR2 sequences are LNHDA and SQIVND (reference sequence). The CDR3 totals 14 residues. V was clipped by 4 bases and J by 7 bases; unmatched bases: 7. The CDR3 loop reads CASSTAGGLREQYF. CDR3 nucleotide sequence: TGTGCCAGTAGTACAGCGGGAGGGCTAAGGGAGCAGTACTTC.

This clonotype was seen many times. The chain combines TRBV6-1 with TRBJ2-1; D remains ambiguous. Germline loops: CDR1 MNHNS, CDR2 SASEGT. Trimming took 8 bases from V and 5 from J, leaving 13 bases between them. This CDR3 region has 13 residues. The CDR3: CASGSQQNNEQFF. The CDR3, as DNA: TGTGCCAGCGGTTCACAACAAAACAATGAGCAGTTCTTC.

This chain's CDR3 is CSARKSGTSGRTSASYEQYF. The CDR3 nucleotides are TGCAGTGCTAGGAAATCGGGGACTAGCGGGAGGACTAGTGCGTCCTACGAGCAGTACTTC. The rearrangement uses TRBV20-1 and TRBJ2-7, with 15 bases aligning to TRBD2. The J segment lost 1 base and the V segment lost 3 bases, leaving 16 bases of the junction unmatched. Germline CDR1 and CDR2: DFQATT and SNEGSKA (reference sequence). CDR3 size: 20 residues.

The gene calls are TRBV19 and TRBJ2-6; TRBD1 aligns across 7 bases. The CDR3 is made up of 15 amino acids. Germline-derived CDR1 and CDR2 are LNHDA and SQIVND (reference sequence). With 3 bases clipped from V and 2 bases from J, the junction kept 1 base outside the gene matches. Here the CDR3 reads CASSIDRAGANVLTF. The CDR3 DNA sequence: TGTGCCAGTAGTATTGACAGGGCTGGGGCCAACGTCCTGACTTTC.

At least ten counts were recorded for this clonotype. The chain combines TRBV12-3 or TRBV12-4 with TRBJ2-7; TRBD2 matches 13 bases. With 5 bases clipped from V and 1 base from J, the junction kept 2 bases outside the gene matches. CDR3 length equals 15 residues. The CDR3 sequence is CASSPGLAGSYEQYF. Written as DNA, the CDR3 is TGTGCCAGCAGTCCGGGACTAGCGGGGTCCTACGAGCAGTACTTC.

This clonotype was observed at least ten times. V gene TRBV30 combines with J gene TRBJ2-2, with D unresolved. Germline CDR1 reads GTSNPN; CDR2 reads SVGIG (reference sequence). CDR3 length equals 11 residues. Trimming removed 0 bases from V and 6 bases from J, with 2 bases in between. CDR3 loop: CAWSVPGELFF. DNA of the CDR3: TGTGCCTGGAGTGTACCCGGGGAGCTGTTTTTT.

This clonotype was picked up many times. The CDR3 here is CASSLGGGNTEAFF. The CDR3 nucleotides read TGCGCCAGCAGCTTGGGGGGGGGGAACACTGAAGCTTTCTTT. The rearrangement uses TRBV5-1 and TRBJ1-1, with D possibly matching TRBD1 (5 bases). V was pared by 0 bases and J by 1 base, with 7 bases between. CDR1 SGHRS and CDR2 YFSETQ come from the germline V gene. CDR3 length equals 14 residues.

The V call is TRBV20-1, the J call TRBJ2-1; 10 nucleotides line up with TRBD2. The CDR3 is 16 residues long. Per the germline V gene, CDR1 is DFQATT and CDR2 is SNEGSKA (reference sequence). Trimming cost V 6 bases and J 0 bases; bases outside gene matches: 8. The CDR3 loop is CSAKLAGPVSYNEQFF. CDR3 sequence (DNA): TGCAGTGCCAAACTAGCGGGGCCCGTCTCCTACAATGAGCAGTTCTTC.

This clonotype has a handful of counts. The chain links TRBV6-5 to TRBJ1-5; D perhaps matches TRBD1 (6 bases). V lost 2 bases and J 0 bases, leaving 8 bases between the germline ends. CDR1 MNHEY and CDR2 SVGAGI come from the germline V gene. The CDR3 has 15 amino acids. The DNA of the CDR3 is TGTGCCAGCAGTTACAGGACAGCTAGCAATCAGCCCCAGCATTTT. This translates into CASSYRTASNQPQHF.